This TCR beta chain was identified in a study of cytomegalovirus exposure and HLA in healthy donors. The CDR3 is 13 residues long. Germline lookup yields CDR1 SGHTA and CDR2 FQGNSA. The ends lost 5 bases at V and 11 bases at J; junction bases unmatched: 6. The data were produced by immunoSEQ multiplex PCR, yet TCRdb's version contains in-frame clones alone and is incomplete. The sample has 56,000 or so clones, 93% seen once. Broader study findings: In a later analysis, first-cohort TCR clusters were found to tend to co-occur in the 95 to 150 validation repertoires. The authors confirmed in vitro that a few CMV-associated chains were specific for CMV antigens. The listing of some 170 TCR beta chains classed them as cytomegalovirus-associated. Rarity held for most TCR sequences, but there were some public TCRs that occurred in many donors.

A word on this clone: The antigen remains undetermined.

This TCR was sampled from a woman aged 18-29 years in good health and CMV-seropositive. The rearrangement joins TRBV7-2 to TRBJ1-3, with TRBD1 matching over 10 bases. Sequencing was done on a sample of PBMCs. The CDR3 spells CASSADRGRPIYF. The CDR3, as DNA: TGTGCCAGCAGCGCCGACAGGGGGCGGCCCATATATTTT.